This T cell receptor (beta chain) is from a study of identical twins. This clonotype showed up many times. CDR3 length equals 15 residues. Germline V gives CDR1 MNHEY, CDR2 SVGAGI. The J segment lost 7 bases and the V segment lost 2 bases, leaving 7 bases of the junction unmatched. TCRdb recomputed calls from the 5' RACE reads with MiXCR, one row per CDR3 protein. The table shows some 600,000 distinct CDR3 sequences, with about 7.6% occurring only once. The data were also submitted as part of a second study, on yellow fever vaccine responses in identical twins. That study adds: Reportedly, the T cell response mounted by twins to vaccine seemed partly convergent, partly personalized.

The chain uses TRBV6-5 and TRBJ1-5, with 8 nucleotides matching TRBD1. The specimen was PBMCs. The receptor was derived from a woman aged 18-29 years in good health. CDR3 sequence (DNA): TGTGCCAGCAGTTACCCGGACAGGGACGACCAGCCCCAGCATTTT. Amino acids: CASSYPDRDDQPQHF.